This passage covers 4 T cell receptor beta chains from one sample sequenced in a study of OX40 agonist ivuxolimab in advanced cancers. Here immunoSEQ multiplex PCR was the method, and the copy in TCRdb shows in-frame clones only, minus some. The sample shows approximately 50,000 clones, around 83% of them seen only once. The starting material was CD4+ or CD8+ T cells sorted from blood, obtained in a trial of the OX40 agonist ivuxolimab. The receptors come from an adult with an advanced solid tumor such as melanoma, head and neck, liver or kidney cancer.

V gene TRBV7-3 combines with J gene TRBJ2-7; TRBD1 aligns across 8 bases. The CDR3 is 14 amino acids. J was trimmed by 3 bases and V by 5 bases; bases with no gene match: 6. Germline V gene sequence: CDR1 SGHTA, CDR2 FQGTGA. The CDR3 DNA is TGTGCCAGCAGCCTTACAGGGGGTAGCTACGAGCAGTACTTC. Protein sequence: CASSLTGGSYEQYF.

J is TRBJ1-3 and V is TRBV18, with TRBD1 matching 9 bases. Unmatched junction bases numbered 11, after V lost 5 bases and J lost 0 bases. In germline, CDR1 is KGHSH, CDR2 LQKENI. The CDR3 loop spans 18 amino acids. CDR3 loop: CASSGQLRTGASGNTIYF. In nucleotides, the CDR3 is TGTGCCAGCTCAGGTCAACTAAGGACAGGGGCCTCTGGAAACACCATATATTTT.

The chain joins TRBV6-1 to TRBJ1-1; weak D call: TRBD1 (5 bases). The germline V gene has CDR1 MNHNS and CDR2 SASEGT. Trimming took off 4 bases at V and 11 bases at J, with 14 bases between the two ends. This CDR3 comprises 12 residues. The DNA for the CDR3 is TGTGCCAGCAGTGGGACACCCCGGGACGCTTTCTTT. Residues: CASSGTPRDAFF.

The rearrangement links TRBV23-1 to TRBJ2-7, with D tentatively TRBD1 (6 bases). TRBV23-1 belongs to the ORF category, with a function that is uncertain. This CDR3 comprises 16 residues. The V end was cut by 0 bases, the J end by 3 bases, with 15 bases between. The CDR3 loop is CASSQSQGKCFYEQYF. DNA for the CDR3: TGCGCCAGCAGTCAATCGCAGGGGAAGTGTTTCTACGAGCAGTACTTC.